This T cell receptor beta chain was recorded in a study of blood T cell repertoires in COVID-19. Study overall: The United States, Italy and Spain provided the acute and convalescent COVID-19 samples. From T cells, B-cell-depleted T cells, or PBMCs came the material, which was cDNA or gDNA.

A few counts support this clone. In the study's own analysis: Estimated nucleated cell counts came from reference gene primer amplification. Libraries were prepared by immunoSEQ multiplex PCR; TCRdb keeps only in-frame clonotypes and omits some of them. V, J and clone size reflect that table, while D and trimming were determined from the DNA. Here the sample spans 55,000 to 85,000 clones, approximately 83% being singletons. Germline-derived CDR1 and CDR2 are KGHSH and LQKENI. Trimming left V 1 base short and J 0 bases short, with 10 bases between. The CDR3 is made up of 16 amino acids. The sequencing sample was made of peripheral blood. The sequence came from a human donor in a cohort sampled during active COVID-19. The chain has TRBV18 and TRBJ1-3; a weak D match, TRBD1 (6 bases). CDR3 nucleotides: TGTGCCAGCTCACCACAGGCAGGGGACTCTGGAAACACCATATATTTT. Protein: CASSPQAGDSGNTIYF.